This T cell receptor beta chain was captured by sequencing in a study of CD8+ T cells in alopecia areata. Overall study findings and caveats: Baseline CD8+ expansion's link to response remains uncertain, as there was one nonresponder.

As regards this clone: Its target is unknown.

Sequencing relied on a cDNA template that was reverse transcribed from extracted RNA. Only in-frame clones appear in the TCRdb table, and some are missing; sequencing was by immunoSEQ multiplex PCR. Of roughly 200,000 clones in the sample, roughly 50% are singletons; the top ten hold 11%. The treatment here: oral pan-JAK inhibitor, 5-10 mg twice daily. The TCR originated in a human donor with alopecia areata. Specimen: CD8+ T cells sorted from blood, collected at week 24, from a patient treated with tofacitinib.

CDR3 residues: CASSVLDRSSTDTQYF. DNA of the CDR3: TGTGCCAGCAGCGTATTGGACAGGTCGAGCACAGATACGCAGTATTTT. The chain has TRBV9 and TRBJ2-3, with 7 bases fitting TRBD1. CDR1 is SGDLS, CDR2 YYNGEE, per germline. The CDR3 extends over 16 amino acids. Losses at the gene ends were 1 base for V and 0 bases for J; bases not matched to a gene: 5.